This record concerns one TCR beta chain sequence. The antigen is not known. The data originate from a study of shared clonotypes between healthy human individuals. Naive CD8 cells, CD45RO-negative and positively selected for CCR7, excluded terminally differentiated effector memory CD45RA+ cells. Every subset had its genomic DNA shared out evenly among several immunoSEQ plates. Using immunoSEQ multiplex PCR, the repertoire was profiled, and TCRdb retains in-frame clones only, with some absent. The sample includes some 2,000,000 clones, about 95% of them seen just once. Germline assignment: CDR1 GTSNPN and CDR2 SVGIG (reference sequence). V gave up 1 base and J gave up 6 bases; unmatched junction bases: 10. This CDR3 has 16 amino acids. Study-wide results and limits: Sorted-subset sequencing, rarefaction showed, was incomplete despite large depth. Blood was the sole source, and tissue repertoires probably differ.

The chain joins TRBV30 to TRBJ2-1; 9 bases are shared with TRBD2. This receptor was obtained from a man between 18 and 35 years old in good health. Input material: naive CD8+ T cells sorted from blood. The CDR3 DNA reads TGTGCCTGGAGTGACATAGAGGGACTAGCAATCAATGAGCAGTTCTTC. Residues: CAWSDIEGLAINEQFF. The whole variable domain, remainder taken from reference TRBV30 and TRBJ2-1, is SQTIHQWPATLVQPVGSPLSLECTVEGTSNPNLYWYRQAAGRGLQLLFYSVGIGQISSEVPQNLSASRPQDRQFILSSKKLLLSDSGFYLCAWSDIEGLAINEQFFGPGTRLTVL.